This TCR beta chain was captured in a study of blood T cell repertoires in COVID-19. Repertoires were generated with immunoSEQ multiplex PCR, while TCRdb's copy carries only in-frame clones and drops some. This table has over 85,000 clones, 85% to 90% appearing once. Trimming took 6 bases from V and 3 from J; bases not matched to a gene: 5. The CDR3 loop spans 14 amino acids. Germline CDR1 is LGHDT and CDR2 is YNNKEL (reference sequence). The sequencing input was peripheral blood. The receptor's source is a human donor in a cohort sampled during active COVID-19. This chain links TRBV3-1 (or the pseudogene TRBV3-2) with TRBJ2-1, with 7 bases matching TRBD2. This CDR3 is CASRAGVFYNEQFF. As DNA, the CDR3 is TGTGCCAGCAGGGCGGGGGTTTTCTACAATGAGCAGTTCTTC.